These 10 T cell receptor beta chains share one sample of origin, sequenced in a study of beta chain features in type 1 diabetes. Study observations and caveats: All four CD4+ subsets of Type 1 diabetes patients contained TCRB CDR3s that were moderately but significantly shorter.

Which antigens these TCRs recognize remains unknown. The whole isolated RNA underwent reverse transcription, so sequencing captured expressed TCRB transcripts. The repertoire was sequenced with immunoSEQ multiplex PCR; TCRdb's copy has only in-frame clones and lacks some. The sample has roughly 350,000 clones, 9.6% seen once; the top ten hold around 0.66%. The specimen was central memory CD4+ T cells from blood. Source of these receptors: a man aged 25-45 years with type 1 diabetes.

The rearrangement links TRBV10-3 to TRBJ2-5, with TRBD2 matching 13 bases. This CDR3 is 16 amino acids long. The V segment lost 4 bases and the J segment 2 bases; nucleotides outside the gene matches: 4. CDR1 and CDR2 (germline): ENHRY, SYGVKD. Here the CDR3 reads CAISGGLAGEQETQYF. In DNA, the CDR3 is TGTGCCATCAGTGGCGGACTAGCGGGAGAACAAGAGACCCAGTACTTC.

This clone has only a few counts. The chain carries TRBV6-1 and TRBJ1-2; 9 positions match TRBD1. This CDR3 has 14 residues. Germline loops: CDR1 MNHNS, CDR2 SASEGT. Trimming at V came to 11 bases and at J to 8 bases, leaving 15 bases not matched to a gene. CDR3 region: CALQRGQGGNGYTF. CDR3 in DNA: TGTGCCCTTCAACGGGGACAGGGAGGGAACGGCTACACCTTC.

This clone was detected ten times or more. The genes are TRBV5-1 and TRBJ1-1, with 11 bases fitting TRBD1. V lost 3 bases and J lost 5; bases outside the gene matches: 3. Germline lookup yields CDR1 SGHRS and CDR2 YFSETQ. This CDR3 has 14 amino acids. The DNA for the CDR3 is TGCGCCAGCAGCTACCGGGACAGGGGGACTGAAGCTTTCTTT. It codes for CASSYRDRGTEAFF.

The rearrangement uses TRBV19 and TRBJ2-7; possibly TRBD1 for D (5 bases). CDR1 and CDR2 (germline): LNHDA, SQIVND (reference sequence). The CDR3 totals 15 residues. Trimming removed 6 bases from V and 3 bases from J, with 18 bases in between. The CDR3 nucleotides are TGTGCCAGTAGCCCGCCTTGGCAGGGAAACTACGAGCAGTACTTC. Its protein is CASSPPWQGNYEQYF.

This clone was observed a handful of times. V usage is TRBV25-1 and J usage is TRBJ2-7; D unresolved. The CDR3 consists of 14 residues. The V and J ends lost 2 bases and 4 bases respectively, with 12 bases between them. Per the germline V gene, CDR1 is MGHDK and CDR2 is SYGVNS. Here the CDR3 DNA reads TGTGCCAGCAGTGAAGCGCAGTTTAAGTACGAGCAGTACTTC. Its protein is CASSEAQFKYEQYF.

The gene calls are TRBV30 and TRBJ1-2; TRBD1 agrees at 12 bases. The CDR3 loop spans 16 amino acids. The V gene end was trimmed by 4 bases and the J gene end by 3 bases; junction bases not matched to a gene: 9. Germline V gives CDR1 GTSNPN, CDR2 SVGIG (reference sequence). The CDR3 here is CAWNEGQGAWDYGYTF. DNA of the CDR3: TGTGCCTGGAATGAGGGACAGGGGGCGTGGGACTATGGCTACACCTTC.

The chain links TRBV11-3 to TRBJ2-5; D not certain. In germline, CDR1 is SGHNT, CDR2 YENEEA. Trimming removed 5 bases from V and 5 bases from J, with 9 bases in between. This CDR3 region has 12 residues. Here the CDR3 reads CASSGSSETQYF. CDR3 coding DNA: TGTGCCAGCAGCGGTTCCTCGGAGACCCAGTACTTC.

The chain combines TRBV27 with TRBJ1-2, with a tentative D call TRBD1 (6 bases). The CDR3 contains 14 residues. Germline V gives CDR1 MNHEY, CDR2 SMNVEV (reference sequence). Trimming removed 10 bases at V and 5 bases at J, with 20 bases between. CDR3: CATRRPGGRYGYTF. The DNA of the CDR3 is TGTGCCACCCGTCGACCGGGGGGCAGGTATGGCTACACCTTC.

This clone was seen a handful of times. This rearrangement joins TRBV30 to TRBJ2-3; a possible D gene is TRBD1 (5 bases). CDR1 and CDR2 (germline): GTSNPN, SVGIG (reference sequence). The CDR3 contains 12 residues. V lost 2 bases and J 4 bases, leaving 7 bases between the germline ends. CDR3 sequence: CAWSLTADTQYF. CDR3 nucleotide sequence: TGTGCCTGGAGTTTGACAGCAGATACGCAGTATTTT. Supplemented by reference TRBV30 and TRBJ2-3, the full variable domain reads SQTIHQWPATLVQPVGSPLSLECTVEGTSNPNLYWYRQAAGRGLQLLFYSVGIGQISSEVPQNLSASRPQDRQFILSSKKLLLSDSGFYLCAWSLTADTQYFGPGTRLTVL.

This clone was detected only a few times. This sample also contains other DNA sequences that code for the same CDR3. V usage is TRBV18 and J usage is TRBJ2-3; tentatively, D is TRBD2 (5 bases). CDR1 is KGHSH and CDR2 is LQKENI in the germline V gene. The ends were cut back, 3 bases at V and 1 base at J, with 8 bases in the middle. This CDR3 region has 14 residues. CDR3 residues: CASSPTGGTDTQYF. Written as DNA, the CDR3 is TGTGCCAGCTCACCGACCGGGGGCACAGATACGCAGTATTTT.